The 25 T cell receptor beta chains listed next were all sequenced from one sample in a study of long-term antiretroviral therapy in people with HIV (dated by TCRdb to 2021 to 2024). The immunoSEQ hsTCRB v3.0 assay was used at survey level resolution for TRB variable region sequencing. The immuneACCESS repertoire file appears here via TCRdb, limited to in-frame rearrangements. These files lack a portion of the clones; in checked studies, under half of the deficit traces to unresolved V genes, and the cause of the others is not known. The sample data list approximately 25,000 clones, and over 75% of these were observed just once. Almost 9% of the sample is taken by the ten largest. The specimen was unsorted PBMCs, collected 4.7 to 5 years after starting antiretroviral therapy. The receptors stem from a middle-aged man with HIV.

The chain joins TRBV9 to TRBJ1-2; 7 bases map to TRBD1. Per the germline V gene, CDR1 is SGDLS and CDR2 is YYNGEE. V was clipped by 3 bases and J by 8 bases; unmatched bases: 10. The CDR3 consists of 14 residues. This CDR3 is CASSADRASWGYTF. For the CDR3, the DNA is TGTGCCAGCAGCGCAGACAGGGCCAGCTGGGGCTACACCTTC.

This chain connects TRBV27 to TRBJ2-7; TRBD1 matches at 11 bases. With 7 bases clipped from V and 0 bases from J, the junction kept 5 bases outside the gene matches. The germline V gene has CDR1 MNHEY and CDR2 SMNVEV (reference sequence). The CDR3 length is 15 residues. The CDR3 protein is CASTGTGGSSYEQYF. Written as DNA, the CDR3 is TGTGCCAGCACCGGGACAGGGGGGTCCTCCTACGAGCAGTACTTC.

The rearrangement links TRBV5-5 to TRBJ2-1; 8 bases fit TRBD2. CDR3 size: 17 residues. J gave up 7 bases and V 0 bases, and 12 bases lay outside the gene matches. CDR1 SGHKS and CDR2 YYEKEE come from the germline V gene (reference sequence). The CDR3 loop is CASSLEIAGWFGNEQFF. CDR3 bases: TGTGCCAGCAGCTTGGAAATAGCGGGATGGTTTGGAAATGAGCAGTTCTTC.

This clone was seen only a few times. This chain connects TRBV7-2 to TRBJ1-1; D not certain. Germline lookup yields CDR1 SGHTA and CDR2 FQGNSA. The CDR3 length is 14 residues. Trimming shortened V by 5 bases and J by 1 base, and 11 bases separated the two germline ends. The CDR3 nucleotides are TGTGCCAGCAGCCCATATGCTGGGAACACTGAAGCTTTCTTT. Protein: CASSPYAGNTEAFF.

The chain recombines TRBV6-1 with TRBJ2-7; TRBD1 aligns across 7 bases. Unmatched junction bases numbered 9, after V lost 6 bases and J lost 4 bases. The CDR3 runs to 14 residues. Germline V gene data show CDR1 as MNHNS and CDR2 as SASEGT. The CDR3 DNA follows: TGTGCCAGCAGCTCAACAGGGGCGTTGTACGAGCAGTACTTC. Translation: CASSSTGALYEQYF.

The V call is TRBV9, the J call TRBJ2-7, with 8 bases identical to TRBD2. V gave up 0 bases and J gave up 5 bases; unmatched junction bases: 1. The CDR3 is made up of 13 amino acids. CDR1 SGDLS and CDR2 YYNGEE come from the germline V gene. CDR3 bases: TGTGCCAGCAGCGTAGCGGGAGGGAACGAGCAGTACTTC. Protein: CASSVAGGNEQYF.

This clone has just a few counts. CDR3: CASSQGAGQAYNEQFF. The CDR3 DNA follows: TGTGCCAGCAGCCAAGGTGCCGGACAGGCCTACAATGAGCAGTTCTTC. This chain connects TRBV4-2 to TRBJ2-1, with TRBD1 identical over 7 bases. This CDR3 is built from 16 residues. The germline V gene encodes CDR1 LGHNA and CDR2 YNFKEQ. Trimming at V came to 1 base and at J to 2 bases, leaving 5 bases not matched to a gene.

The chain couples TRBV5-6 to TRBJ2-7, with 11 positions matching TRBD1. The trim removed 1 base at V and 7 bases at J, leaving 10 bases unmatched. This CDR3 has 16 residues. Germline V gene lookup returns CDR1 SGHDT and CDR2 YYEEEE. CDR3 nucleotide sequence: TGTGCCAGCAGCTTGCAAATGGGACAGGGGGTCTTAGAGCAGTACTTC. It yields the protein CASSLQMGQGVLEQYF.

The rearrangement links TRBV12-5 to TRBJ2-7; possible D gene TRBD1, 6 bases. In germline, CDR1 is LGHNT, CDR2 FRNRAP. This CDR3 spans 14 amino acids. V was trimmed by 2 bases and J by 2 bases, leaving 10 bases between them. The CDR3 is CASGLRQGPYEQYF. The CDR3 DNA sequence: TGTGCTAGTGGTTTGCGTCAGGGGCCCTACGAGCAGTACTTC.

The V gene is TRBV11-2, the J gene TRBJ2-3, with 8 bases aligning to TRBD1. The CDR3 has 15 amino acids. The V segment lost 5 bases and the J segment 0 bases; nucleotides outside the gene matches: 4. From germline, CDR1 is SGHAT and CDR2 FQNNGV. The DNA for the CDR3 is TGTGCCAGCAGCCTTAGACAGGGGAGCACAGATACGCAGTATTTT. Translating it yields CASSLRQGSTDTQYF.

The V and J genes are TRBV28 and TRBJ1-3; D gene uncertain. Trimming took 1 base from V and 0 from J, leaving 7 bases between them. The CDR3 runs 15 residues. Germline V CDR1 and CDR2: MDHEN, SYDVKM. The CDR3 DNA reads as TGTGCCAGCAGTTTATTGGGAAGCTCTGGAAACACCATATATTTT. It codes for CASSLLGSSGNTIYF.

This chain uses TRBV6-5 with TRBJ2-7, with D tentatively TRBD1 (5 bases). CDR3 length: 15 residues. The V end was cut by 5 bases, the J end by 4 bases, with 18 bases between. Looked up from germline, CDR1 is MNHEY and CDR2 is SVGAGI. DNA for the CDR3: TGTGCCAGCAGTAATCAACAGGTTAACGTTTACGAGCAGTACTTC. Residues: CASSNQQVNVYEQYF.

This clone has a handful of counts. This chain joins TRBV10-1 and TRBJ2-5, with 9 nucleotides matching TRBD2. CDR1 and CDR2 (germline): WNHNN, SYGVQD (reference sequence). V gave up 4 bases and J gave up 1 base; unmatched junction bases: 4. This CDR3 has 15 amino acids. CDR3 coding DNA: TGCGCCAGCAGTGGCTCTAGCGGGGCCCAAGAGACCCAGTACTTC. Encoded protein: CASSGSSGAQETQYF.

V and J are TRBV2 and TRBJ2-2; 9 bases agree with TRBD1. Germline V gene data show CDR1 as SNHLY and CDR2 as FYNNEI. This CDR3 contains 16 residues. V was clipped by 4 bases and J by 3 bases; unmatched bases: 6. The CDR3 region has the DNA TGTGCCAGCAGTGGGGGACAGGGTCAAGACACCGGGGAGCTGTTTTTT. This codes for CASSGGQGQDTGELFF.

The chain recombines TRBV5-4 with TRBJ2-1, with D perhaps TRBD1 (5 bases). The CDR3 sequence is 16 residues long. The V end was cut by 2 bases, the J end by 5 bases, with 17 bases between. Germline V gene lookup returns CDR1 SGHNT and CDR2 YYREEE (reference sequence). CDR3 sequence (DNA): TGTGCCAGCAGCTTAATAGGGGCCCTAACTAACAATGAGCAGTTCTTC. This translates into CASSLIGALTNNEQFF.

The V and J genes are TRBV28 and TRBJ2-7; unclear D gene. There are 12 residues in the CDR3. Trimming took off 5 bases at V and 7 bases at J, with 12 bases between the two ends. Germline lookup yields CDR1 MDHEN and CDR2 SYDVKM. CDR3 in amino acids: CASSAYYREQYF. The CDR3 region has the DNA TGTGCCAGCAGTGCCTACTACCGTGAGCAGTACTTC.

The V and J genes are TRBV4-2 and TRBJ1-1, with D possibly being TRBD1 (5 bases). Germline V gives CDR1 LGHNA, CDR2 YNFKEQ. The ends were cut back, 0 bases at V and 5 bases at J, with 16 bases in the middle. CDR3 size: 16 residues. In DNA form, the CDR3 reads TGTGCCAGCAGCCAAGATCCTCCAGGGAGGGTTACTGAAGCTTTCTTT. This gives the protein CASSQDPPGRVTEAFF.

The V gene is TRBV25-1, the J gene TRBJ2-7; possible D gene TRBD1, 6 bases. The CDR3 length is 14 residues. V dropped 6 bases and J dropped 3 bases, with 15 bases sitting between them. Germline-derived CDR1 and CDR2 are MGHDK and SYGVNS. The CDR3 region is CASRSRGTHYEQYF. The CDR3 coding sequence is TGTGCCAGCAGATCCAGGGGAACTCACTACGAGCAGTACTTC.

The chain has TRBV7-6 and TRBJ2-3; D not certain. Trimming cost V 0 bases and J 3 bases, with 7 bases left between them. Germline assignment: CDR1 SGHVS and CDR2 FNYEAQ. This CDR3 region has 14 residues. The CDR3: CASSLASVTDTQYF. CDR3 nucleotide sequence: TGTGCCAGCAGCTTAGCTTCGGTGACAGATACGCAGTATTTT.

The chain uses TRBV4-2 and TRBJ2-5; 8 bases line up with TRBD2. This CDR3 has 15 residues. Germline assignment: CDR1 LGHNA and CDR2 YNFKEQ. The V segment lost 0 bases and the J segment 1 base; nucleotides outside the gene matches: 1. CDR3 DNA: TGTGCCAGCAGCCAAGATCGGGGGGGCCAAGAGACCCAGTACTTC. Residues: CASSQDRGGQETQYF.

V is TRBV19 and J is TRBJ1-2; the match to TRBD1 covers 7 bases. The CDR3 extends over 14 amino acids. Trimming cost V 4 bases and J 8 bases; bases outside gene matches: 10. Per the germline V gene, CDR1 is LNHDA and CDR2 is SQIVND (reference sequence). The CDR3, as DNA: TGTGCCAGTAGTACGACAGGGATAGTGAGCGGCTACACCTTC. Translating it yields CASSTTGIVSGYTF.

V and J are TRBV7-8 and TRBJ2-1; tentative D call: TRBD2 (5 bases). Trimming shortened V by 5 bases and J by 10 bases, and 15 bases separated the two germline ends. The CDR3 extends over 13 amino acids. Germline CDR1 is SGHVS and CDR2 is FQNEAQ. As DNA, the CDR3 is TGTGCCAGCAGCCCGAAAGCGGCTTGGGAGCAGTTCTTC. Encoded protein: CASSPKAAWEQFF.

The V and J genes are TRBV2 and TRBJ2-3; D may be TRBD1 or TRBD2 (6 bases each). This CDR3 region has 13 residues. The germline CDR1 and CDR2 sequences are SNHLY and FYNNEI. Trimming removed 8 bases at V and 7 bases at J, with 16 bases between. The DNA for the CDR3 is TGTGCCAGCCAGAGGGGGGCCGGGAATACGCAGTATTTT. Encoded protein: CASQRGAGNTQYF.

This sequence joins TRBV6-5 and TRBJ1-6; tentatively, D is TRBD1 (6 bases). Germline V gene sequence: CDR1 MNHEY, CDR2 SVGAGI. This CDR3 comprises 13 residues. Deletions cut 6 bases from V and 7 bases from J, with 10 bases between. The CDR3 sequence is CASRQGKNSPLHF. The CDR3 nucleotides are TGTGCCAGCAGGCAGGGGAAAAATTCACCCCTCCACTTT.

This sequence joins TRBV27 and TRBJ2-1; TRBD2 matches at 7 bases. This CDR3 spans 15 amino acids. Germline V gives CDR1 MNHEY, CDR2 SMNVEV (reference sequence). V lost 3 bases, J lost 4 bases, and 6 bases stayed unmatched. The CDR3 DNA reads TGTGCCAGCAGTTTCGGTGGGAGGGGATACAATGAGCAGTTCTTC. This sequence encodes CASSFGGRGYNEQFF.